The 6 T cell receptor beta chains in this list originate from one sample, sequenced in a study of cytomegalovirus exposure and HLA in healthy donors. 60 Vbeta and 13 Jbeta primers were used in PCR. The protocol was immunoSEQ multiplex PCR, while the TCRdb copy is restricted to in-frame clones and leaves out a portion. The sample contains 95,000 to 110,000 clones, approximately 74% of which appear only once. Specimen: PBMCs. These receptors came from a woman between 40 and 50 years old in good health and CMV-seropositive.

The gene calls are TRBV7-3 and TRBJ2-7; a weak D match, TRBD1 (5 bases). The V end was cut by 3 bases, the J end by 1 base, with 10 bases between. Looked up from germline, CDR1 is SGHTA and CDR2 is FQGTGA. The CDR3 is made up of 14 amino acids. CDR3 DNA sequence: TGTGCCAGCAGCTTGTCAGGGTGGTCCTACGAGCAGTACTTC. Its translation is CASSLSGWSYEQYF.

The rearrangement uses TRBV7-6 and TRBJ1-1; D perhaps matches TRBD1 (5 bases). Germline CDR1 and CDR2: SGHVS and FNYEAQ. The CDR3 sequence is 16 residues long. Trimming left V 4 bases short and J 1 base short, with 16 bases between. CDR3 coding DNA: TGTGCCAGCAGCTCAGTGCAGGGTCTTCAGAACACTGAAGCTTTCTTT. Amino acids: CASSSVQGLQNTEAFF.

The chain recombines TRBV6-1 with TRBJ2-7; D remains ambiguous. The CDR3 sequence is 11 residues long. Germline CDR1 MNHNS, CDR2 SASEGT. Trimming shortened V by 7 bases and J by 3 bases, and 7 bases separated the two germline ends. The CDR3 DNA sequence: TGTGCCAGCACCCTAGTCTACGAGCAGTACTTC. Amino acids: CASTLVYEQYF.

This chain connects TRBV20-1 to TRBJ1-1; D is unclear. Trimming removed 0 bases at V and 10 bases at J, with 6 bases between. The germline CDR1 and CDR2 sequences are DFQATT and SNEGSKA (reference sequence). The CDR3 spans 10 residues. CDR3: CSARDSGAFF. The CDR3 DNA reads as TGCAGTGCTAGAGATTCAGGAGCTTTCTTT.

The rearrangement joins TRBV5-4 to TRBJ2-3; D ambiguous. Germline values: CDR1 SGHNT, CDR2 YYREEE (reference sequence). V was trimmed by 0 bases and J by 2 bases, leaving 10 bases between them. CDR3 size: 15 residues. CDR3 amino acids: CASSLEAADTDTQYF. CDR3 coding DNA: TGTGCCAGCAGCTTGGAGGCGGCGGACACAGATACGCAGTATTTT.

This clone was counted only a few times. CDR3: CASSRPGPPLGTGELFF. Written as DNA, the CDR3 is TGCGCCAGCAGCAGACCTGGGCCTCCTCTGGGCACCGGGGAGCTGTTTTTT. This sequence joins TRBV5-1 and TRBJ2-2; the D is unclear. Per germline, CDR1 SGHRS and CDR2 YFSETQ. The CDR3 loop spans 17 amino acids. V was clipped by 4 bases and J by 4 bases, with 20 bases between them.